A selection of T cell receptor beta chains follows, all from one sample in a study of T cell responses to AZD1222 COVID-19 vaccine. The table came from immunoSEQ multiplex PCR; TCRdb's copy has only in-frame clones and leaves some out. The table lists 75,000 to 85,000 clones, 75% to 90% of them singletons. The sequences come from peripheral blood, collected 28 days after the second AZD1222 dose. These receptors originate from an adult who received the AZD1222 COVID-19 vaccine. Each CDR3 is given with its conserved first and last residue.

J,V,CDR3
TRBJ2-2,TRBV27,CASSKKPGTLSTGELFF
TRBJ2-5,TRBV25-1,CASSEEWETQYF
TRBJ2-4,TRBV6-4,CASSPLPGTKNIQYF
TRBJ1-6,TRBV3-1/TRBV3-2,CASSQYRGGSPLHF
TRBJ1-3,TRBV2,CASSETGGEFGNTIYF
TRBJ1-5,TRBV19,CASSNINQPQHF
TRBJ1-2,TRBV20-1,CSASPQGNNGYTF
TRBJ2-2,TRBV7-3,CASSSLGGLNTGELFF
TRBJ2-7,TRBV7-9,CASSSDRGSYEQYF
TRBJ2-3,TRBV2,CASSEVPGVSTDTQYF
TRBJ1-6,TRBV27,CASRRQGAGNSPLHF
TRBJ2-2,TRBV4-1,CASSPNSGQGANTGELFF
TRBJ2-3,TRBV5-3,CARRVGYRSDTQYF
TRBJ1-1,TRBV5-1,CASSSVSRGPKNTEAFF